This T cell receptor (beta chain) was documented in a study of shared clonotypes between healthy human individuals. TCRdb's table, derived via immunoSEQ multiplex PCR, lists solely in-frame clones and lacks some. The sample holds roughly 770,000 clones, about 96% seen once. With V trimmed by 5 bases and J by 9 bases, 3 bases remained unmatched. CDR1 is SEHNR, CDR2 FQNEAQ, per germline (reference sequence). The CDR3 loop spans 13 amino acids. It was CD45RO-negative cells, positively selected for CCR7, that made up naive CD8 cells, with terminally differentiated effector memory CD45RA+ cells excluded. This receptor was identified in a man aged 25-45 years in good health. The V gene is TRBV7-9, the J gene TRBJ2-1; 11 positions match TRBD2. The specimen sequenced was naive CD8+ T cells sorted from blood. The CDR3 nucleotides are TGTGCCAGCAGCACGACTAGCGGGATTGAGCAGTTCTTC. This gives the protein CASSTTSGIEQFF. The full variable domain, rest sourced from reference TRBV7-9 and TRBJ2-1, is DTGVSQNPRHKITKRGQNVTFRCDPISEHNRLYWYRQTLGQGPEFLTYFQNEAQLEKSRLLSDRFSAERPKGSFSTLEIQRTEQGDSAMYLCASSTTSGIEQFFGPGTRLTVL.